Listed here is a single TCR beta chain. This specimen comes from a study of blood T cell repertoires in COVID-19. Study background: The United States, Italy and Spain provided the acute and convalescent COVID-19 samples. Sources were T cells, B-cell-depleted T cells, or PBMCs; the material itself was cDNA or gDNA.

The length of the CDR3 is 14 residues. V was trimmed by 1 base and J by 3 bases, leaving 9 bases between them. The germline gives CDR1 SGDLS, CDR2 YYNGEE. As originally analysed: Reference gene primer amplification gave estimated nucleated cell counts. Using immunoSEQ multiplex PCR, the repertoire was profiled, and TCRdb retains in-frame clones only, with some absent. That table supplies the V and J calls and clone size; D and trimming were determined from the DNA. The repertoire holds 210,000 or so clones, with 70% to 90% as singletons. This sequence was found in a woman aged 50 to 65 with active or convalescent COVID-19. The chain is built from TRBV9 and TRBJ2-3; TRBD1 is a possible D gene (6 bases). Source material: peripheral blood. CDR3 DNA: TGTGCCAGCAGCGTATGGCAGGGGACAGATACGCAGTATTTT. Amino acid sequence: CASSVWQGTDTQYF. The full variable domain, rest sourced from reference TRBV9 and TRBJ2-3, is DSGVTQTPKHLITATGQRVTLRCSPRSGDLSVYWYQQSLDQGLQFLIQYYNGEERAKGNILERFSAQQFPDLHSELNLSSLELGDSALYFCASSVWQGTDTQYFGPGTRLTVL.